Shown below are 12 T cell receptor beta chains from a single sample sequenced in a study of CD8+CD57+ T cells in acquired aplastic anemia. Patients picked for sequencing had shown CD8+CD57+ cell expansion detected by flow cytometry. TCR beta VDJ and CDR3 profiles were obtained from a genomic DNA template. TCRdb redid the calling of the reads with MiXCR, one entry per CDR3 protein. The sample consists of about 150,000 distinct CDR3 sequences, roughly half of them appearing once. Specimen: sorted CD4+, CD8+, or CD8+CD57+ T cells (not recorded which) from PBMCs. The receptors here all came from a human donor with aplastic anemia.

This clonotype appeared once. The rearrangement links TRBV2 to TRBJ2-5, with D tentatively TRBD2 (5 bases). The V gene lost 4 bases and the J gene lost 7 bases, with 7 bases spanning the gap. The CDR3 length is 11 residues. The germline V gene has CDR1 SNHLY and CDR2 FYNNEI. The CDR3 loop reads CASSGGGTQYF. The CDR3 DNA reads as TGTGCCAGCAGTGGAGGAGGGACCCAGTACTTC.

The chain has TRBV25-1 and TRBJ1-5; the D is unclear. Trimming removed 3 bases from V and 4 bases from J, with 7 bases in between. Germline V gives CDR1 MGHDK, CDR2 SYGVNS. CDR3 length equals 13 residues. CDR3: CASSDYENQPQHF. CDR3 coding DNA: TGTGCCAGCAGTGATTATGAGAATCAGCCCCAGCATTTT.

This clonotype was seen many times. V and J are TRBV7-6 and TRBJ2-1, with D perhaps being TRBD1 or TRBD2 (7 bases each). The CDR3 is 17 residues long. CDR1 and CDR2 (germline): SGHVS, FNYEAQ. V was shortened by 1 base and J by 3 bases, with 16 bases between the two germline ends. The CDR3 region has the DNA TGTGCCAGCAGCTTAGGGCGACAGGGAGGGCTCTACAATGAGCAGTTCTTC. Its protein product is CASSLGRQGGLYNEQFF. Using reference TRBV7-6 and TRBJ2-1 for the parts outside the CDR3, the full variable domain is GAGVSQSPRYKVTKRGQDVALRCDPISGHVSLYWYRQALGQGPEFLTYFNYEAQQDKSGLPNDRFSAERPEGSISTLTIQRTEQRDSAMYRCASSLGRQGGLYNEQFFGPGTRLTVL.

The chain combines TRBV25-1 with TRBJ2-5; 10 nucleotides align to TRBD2. V gave up 5 bases and J gave up 9 bases; unmatched junction bases: 12. CDR3 length: 15 amino acids. Germline-derived CDR1 and CDR2 are MGHDK and SYGVNS. CDR3 region: CASSKSSGGLWAQYF. The CDR3, as DNA: TGTGCCAGCAGTAAATCTAGCGGGGGTCTCTGGGCCCAGTACTTC.

This clonotype turned up a few times. DNA for the CDR3: TGTGCCAGCAGTTACTCACCGGGACAGGGTACCCAAGAGACCCAGTACTTC. Translating gives CASSYSPGQGTQETQYF. The chain employs TRBV6-2 or TRBV6-3 and TRBJ2-5, with 9 bases that match TRBD1. The V gene end was trimmed by 0 bases and the J gene end by 1 base; junction bases not matched to a gene: 6. This CDR3 comprises 17 residues. Germline-derived CDR1 and CDR2 are MNHEY and SVGEGT.

This clonotype was seen ten or more times. V usage is TRBV12-3 or TRBV12-4 and J usage is TRBJ1-5; D is perhaps TRBD1 (5 bases). CDR3 length: 20 residues. Trimming took off 1 base at V and 0 bases at J, with 22 bases between the two ends. Here the CDR3 reads CASSLGEKTDTSLSNQPQHF. The CDR3 nucleotides read TGTGCCAGCAGTTTAGGGGAAAAGACAGATACTAGTCTTAGCAATCAGCCCCAGCATTTT.

This chain joins TRBV10-3 and TRBJ1-5, with TRBD1 identical over 8 bases. This CDR3 contains 15 residues. V was clipped by 9 bases and J by 7 bases; unmatched bases: 14. CDR1 and CDR2 (germline): ENHRY, SYGVKD. The CDR3 coding sequence is TGTGCCATAACCCTATCACAGACAGGGGACCAGCCCCAGCATTTT. Translating it yields CAITLSQTGDQPQHF.

This clonotype occurred a few times. The CDR3 spells CASQGSTEAFF. The CDR3 nucleotides are TGTGCCAGCCAGGGGAGCACTGAAGCTTTCTTT. V usage is TRBV2 and J usage is TRBJ1-1, with D possibly TRBD1 on 6 matching bases. Germline V lookup: CDR1 SNHLY, CDR2 FYNNEI. V lost 8 bases and J lost 4, with 8 bases in between. This CDR3 spans 11 amino acids.

Written as DNA, the CDR3 is TGTGCCAGTAGTATATCCGAAACCGGGGAGCTGTTTTTT. This translates into CASSISETGELFF. The chain links TRBV19 to TRBJ2-2; D remains unclear. V was trimmed by 2 bases and J by 5 bases, leaving 6 bases between them. Germline V lookup: CDR1 LNHDA, CDR2 SQIVND (reference sequence). The CDR3 spans 13 residues.

This clonotype came up many times. The chain combines TRBV6-5 with TRBJ1-1; TRBD1 is a possible D gene (5 bases). Trimming stripped 0 bases from V and 0 bases from J, with 11 bases between. Germline V lookup: CDR1 MNHEY, CDR2 SVGAGI. This CDR3 has 16 residues. CDR3 protein: CASSYSEGSMNTEAFF. CDR3 nucleotide sequence: TGTGCCAGCAGTTACTCGGAGGGGAGTATGAACACTGAAGCTTTCTTT.

Only a few counts were recorded for this clonotype. The gene calls are TRBV19 and TRBJ1-6; TRBD1 might be the D (6 bases). Per the germline V gene, CDR1 is LNHDA and CDR2 is SQIVND (reference sequence). CDR3 length: 14 amino acids. Trimming shortened V by 5 bases and J by 6 bases, and 11 bases separated the two germline ends. The CDR3 DNA follows: TGTGCCAGTAGTCAACAGGGAGGTAATTCACCCCTCCACTTT. Translation gives CASSQQGGNSPLHF. Supplemented by reference TRBV19 and TRBJ1-6, the full variable domain reads DGGITQSPKYLFRKEGQNVTLSCEQNLNHDAMYWYRQDPGQGLRLIYYSQIVNDFQKGDIAEGYSVSREKKESFPLTVTSAQKNPTAFYLCASSQQGGNSPLHFGNGTRLTVT.

The chain links TRBV19 to TRBJ2-1, with D possibly being TRBD1 (6 bases). CDR1 is LNHDA, CDR2 SQIVND, per germline (reference sequence). The CDR3 covers 14 residues. The V end was cut by 1 base, the J end by 7 bases, with 11 bases between. The CDR3 DNA reads TGTGCCAGTAGTATAGGGGACACCGTAAATGAGCAGTTCTTC. This sequence encodes CASSIGDTVNEQFF.